The entry that follows covers one TCR beta chain sequence. Antigen specificity is unknown. With 0 bases removed from V and 8 bases from J, the gap between germline ends came to 9 bases. The V gene's germline CDR1 is SGHRS and CDR2 YFSETQ. This CDR3 has 13 amino acids. Sequencing was performed with immunoSEQ multiplex PCR; in TCRdb, only in-frame clones are kept and a portion is missing. The repertoire has around 640,000 clones, approximately 96% of them found once; the top ten carry less than 0.13%. The naive CD8 fraction comprised CD45RO-negative cells positively selected for CCR7 and excluded terminally differentiated effector memory CD45RA+ cells. This specimen comes from a study of shared clonotypes between healthy human individuals. Whole-study results and caveats: Few donors limited the genetic and exposure-history diversity represented. Exclusively blood specimens were collected; tissue repertoires likely differ. Shared clonotypes across all four donors exceeded non-shared ones in generation probability.

This receptor was taken from a woman in her twenties or thirties in good health. The chain uses TRBV5-1 and TRBJ2-1; possibly TRBD1 for D (5 bases). Sequencing used naive CD8+ T cells sorted from blood. CDR3 DNA sequence: TGCGCCAGCAGCTTGGGGGGCGCCGATGAGCAGTTCTTC. It codes for CASSLGGADEQFF.